The 9 T cell receptor beta chains presented below share a single source sample, sequenced in a study of T cell responses to AZD1222 COVID-19 vaccine. Generated by immunoSEQ multiplex PCR, the TCRdb table keeps only in-frame clones and is missing some. The table records 120,000 or so clones, 88% of them present only once. The specimen comprised peripheral blood, sampled 28 days after the second AZD1222 dose. Receptors were obtained from an adult who received the AZD1222 COVID-19 vaccine.

The chain joins TRBV6-1 to TRBJ1-5; TRBD1 might be the D (6 bases). The CDR3 runs to 16 residues. Per germline, CDR1 MNHNS and CDR2 SASEGT. Trimming removed 3 bases at V and 6 bases at J, with 18 bases between. The CDR3 DNA reads TGTGCCAGCAGTGAGACGTGGCAGGGGCTGGGTCAGCCCCAGCATTTT. Its translation: CASSETWQGLGQPQHF.

This chain joins TRBV9 and TRBJ1-2; possible D gene TRBD1, 6 bases. CDR1 SGDLS and CDR2 YYNGEE come from the germline V gene. V dropped 1 base and J dropped 3 bases, with 7 bases sitting between them. This CDR3 region has 13 residues. The CDR3 protein is CASSVRTDYGYTF. The CDR3 nucleotides are TGTGCCAGCAGCGTACGGACAGACTATGGCTACACCTTC.

CDR3 nucleotides: TGTGCCAGCAGTTTTTTGGGGGAGCCCCGGGATGAGCAGTTCTTC. Translating gives CASSFLGEPRDEQFF. The genes are TRBV27 and TRBJ2-1; D tentatively fits TRBD1 or TRBD2 (5 bases each). Trimming removed 3 bases at V and 8 bases at J, with 17 bases between. The CDR3 length is 15 residues. CDR1 and CDR2 (germline): MNHEY, SMNVEV (reference sequence).

About this clone itself: Its ends do not fully match the called genes, so a read error is possible. This chain joins TRBV6-2 or TRBV6-3 and TRBJ2-1; the match to TRBD2 covers 7 bases. The V gene's germline CDR1 is MNHEY and CDR2 SVGEGT. This CDR3 spans 18 amino acids. CDR3 sequence: CASSYSKGSGLHYYEQFF. DNA of the CDR3: TGTGCCAGCAGTTACTCGAAAGGTTCGGGACTACACTACTATGAGCAGTTCTTC.

V and J are TRBV18 and TRBJ1-1; D is uncertain. V was shortened by 6 bases and J by 0 bases, with 8 bases between the two germline ends. The CDR3 loop spans 13 amino acids. The germline gives CDR1 KGHSH, CDR2 LQKENI. This chain's CDR3 is CASSRGLNTEAFF. CDR3 DNA: TGTGCCAGCTCCCGTGGATTGAACACTGAAGCTTTCTTT.

The V call is TRBV7-2, the J call TRBJ1-1; 8 bases line up with TRBD1. Germline values: CDR1 SGHTA, CDR2 FQGNSA. J gave up 7 bases and V 6 bases, and 13 bases lay outside the gene matches. The CDR3 runs 15 residues. Written as DNA, the CDR3 is TGTGCCAGCAGGGCGGACAGGGAGCAACGGGGTGAAGCTTTCTTT. This gives the protein CASRADREQRGEAFF.

J is TRBJ2-1 and V is TRBV28; a possible D gene is TRBD1 (5 bases). The V and J ends lost 5 bases and 3 bases respectively, with 14 bases between them. The germline gives CDR1 MDHEN, CDR2 SYDVKM. The CDR3 sequence is 15 residues long. The CDR3 DNA is TGTGCCAGCAGTCCCAGGGCCGGCAACTACAATGAGCAGTTCTTC. Protein sequence: CASSPRAGNYNEQFF.

This chain connects TRBV12-3 or TRBV12-4 to TRBJ1-2, with no clear D. The CDR3 runs to 13 residues. V lost 6 bases, J lost 0 bases, and 8 bases lay in between. The CDR3 DNA is TGTGCCAGCAGCCTGGGCCCTAACTATGGCTACACCTTC. It yields the protein CASSLGPNYGYTF.

The J gene is TRBJ2-1, the V gene TRBV9; D not certain. This CDR3 comprises 13 residues. V was clipped by 2 bases and J by 5 bases, with 8 bases between them. Looked up from germline, CDR1 is SGDLS and CDR2 is YYNGEE. CDR3 region: CASSVRPNNEQFF. CDR3 coding DNA: TGTGCCAGCAGCGTCCGACCTAACAATGAGCAGTTCTTC.